One and the same sample provided the 12 T cell receptor beta chains below, sequenced in a study of blood T cell repertoires in COVID-19. Clones were sequenced by immunoSEQ multiplex PCR, and TCRdb holds only the in-frame ones, with some missing. The profile shows about 150,000 clones, roughly 82% of them singletons. The material sequenced was peripheral blood. The receptors stem from a man in his 70s with acute or convalescent COVID-19.

The chain employs TRBV19 and TRBJ2-7, with D tentatively TRBD2 (6 bases). CDR3 length: 13 amino acids. Trimming removed 9 bases from V and 2 bases from J, with 14 bases in between. The V gene's germline CDR1 is LNHDA and CDR2 SQIVND (reference sequence). CDR3 amino acids: CASRNGGAYEQYF. Here the CDR3 DNA reads TGTGCCAGCAGAAACGGGGGAGCCTACGAGCAGTACTTC.

The rearrangement links TRBV28 to TRBJ1-6, with 7 bases aligning to TRBD1. The CDR3 covers 16 residues. CDR1 is MDHEN, CDR2 SYDVKM, per germline. The V gene end was trimmed by 5 bases and the J gene end by 3 bases; junction bases not matched to a gene: 7. CDR3 bases: TGTGCCAGCAGTCGACAGGGAACCCTCTATAATTCACCCCTCCACTTT. Amino acid sequence: CASSRQGTLYNSPLHF.

The chain employs TRBV7-9 and TRBJ2-1; 11 bases are a match to TRBD2. Germline-derived CDR1 and CDR2 are SEHNR and FQNEAQ (reference sequence). This CDR3 has 18 amino acids. The V and J ends lost 2 bases and 7 bases, in that order; junction bases with no gene match: 13. In nucleotides, the CDR3 is TGTGCCAGCAGCTTAACTAGCGGGAGAGGCAGGGGGGGGAATGAGCAGTTCTTC. It specifies CASSLTSGRGRGGNEQFF.

This clone was recorded once. The chain recombines TRBV5-4 with TRBJ1-4; a weak D match, TRBD1 (5 bases). Trimming cost V 0 bases and J 2 bases, with 8 bases left between them. Germline lookup yields CDR1 SGHNT and CDR2 YYREEE (reference sequence). The CDR3 loop spans 15 amino acids. CDR3 nucleotide sequence: TGTGCCAGCAGCTTGGACTCAGGGACTAATGAAAAACTGTTTTTT. Translation gives CASSLDSGTNEKLFF.

This chain joins TRBV11-2 and TRBJ1-2, with no clear D. This CDR3 is 11 amino acids long. Germline V lookup: CDR1 SGHAT, CDR2 FQNNGV. V lost 0 bases and J 8 bases, leaving 4 bases between the germline ends. The CDR3 reads CASSLELGYTF. The CDR3, as DNA: TGTGCCAGCAGCTTAGAACTGGGCTACACCTTC.

The chain joins TRBV11-2 to TRBJ1-3; D is unclear. The ends were cut back, 1 base at V and 10 bases at J, with 20 bases in the middle. Germline V gene data show CDR1 as SGHAT and CDR2 as FQNNGV. The CDR3 totals 16 residues. The CDR3 DNA follows: TGTGCCAGCAGCTTAGGAGCGGATTTGCTAGGAGGAACCATATATTTT. Encoded protein: CASSLGADLLGGTIYF. The entire variable domain, with the rest obtained from reference TRBV11-2 and TRBJ1-3, is as follows: EAGVAQSPRYKIIEKRQSVAFWCNPISGHATLYWYQQILGQGPKLLIQFQNNGVVDDSQLPKDRFSAERLKGVDSTLKIQPAKLEDSAVYLCASSLGADLLGGTIYFGEGSWLTVV.

The V call is TRBV5-1, the J call TRBJ2-1, with D possibly TRBD2 on 6 matching bases. The CDR3 loop spans 15 amino acids. V was trimmed by 5 bases and J by 0 bases, leaving 12 bases between them. Germline V CDR1 and CDR2: SGHRS, YFSETQ. The CDR3 reads CASSREPDSYNEQFF. CDR3 coding DNA: TGCGCCAGCAGTCGGGAGCCGGACTCCTACAATGAGCAGTTCTTC. The entire variable domain, with the rest obtained from reference TRBV5-1 and TRBJ2-1, is as follows: KAGVTQTPRYLIKTRGQQVTLSCSPISGHRSVSWYQQTPGQGLQFLFEYFSETQRNKGNFPGRFSGRQFSNSRSEMNVSTLELGDSALYLCASSREPDSYNEQFFGPGTRLTVL.

The V and J genes are TRBV30 and TRBJ1-2, with a possible D match to TRBD1 (6 bases). This CDR3 is 13 amino acids long. The germline V gene has CDR1 GTSNPN and CDR2 SVGIG (reference sequence). Trimming shortened V by 3 bases and J by 4 bases, and 12 bases separated the two germline ends. The CDR3 DNA reads TGTGCCTGGAGCCGAGGGGGTGGCTATGGCTACACCTTC. Amino acids: CAWSRGGGYGYTF.

The J gene is TRBJ2-3, the V gene TRBV10-3; TRBD2 matches at 12 bases. V lost 0 bases, J lost 2 bases, and 9 bases stayed unmatched. CDR1 and CDR2 (germline): ENHRY, SYGVKD. CDR3 size: 19 residues. The CDR3 coding sequence is TGTGCCATCAGTGAGTCGGGTCTAGCGGGAGGGTCCCCCACAGATACGCAGTATTTT. It translates to CAISESGLAGGSPTDTQYF.

CDR3 in amino acids: CASSLTGVGEKLFF. DNA of the CDR3: TGTGCCAGCAGTTTAACAGGGGTGGGTGAAAAACTGTTTTTT. The J gene is TRBJ1-4, the V gene TRBV6-5; 7 positions agree with TRBD1. Germline values: CDR1 MNHEY, CDR2 SVGAGI. V shed 4 bases and J 7 bases; nucleotides not matched to a gene: 6. The CDR3 sequence is 14 residues long.

This clone has only one observation. V usage is TRBV7-2 and J usage is TRBJ2-7, with 11 bases matching TRBD2. V gave up 1 base and J gave up 2 bases; unmatched junction bases: 1. Per the germline V gene, CDR1 is SGHTA and CDR2 is FQGNSA. The CDR3 spans 15 residues. CDR3 DNA sequence: TGTGCCAGCAGCTTAGTAGCGGGGGGGCCCTACGAGCAGTACTTC. It yields the protein CASSLVAGGPYEQYF. Together with reference TRBV7-2 and TRBJ2-7, the CDR3 gives the full variable domain: GAGVSQSPSNKVTEKGKDVELRCDPISGHTALYWYRQSLGQGLEFLIYFQGNSAPDKSGLPSDRFSAERTGGSVSTLTIQRTQQEDSAVYLCASSLVAGGPYEQYFGPGTRLTVT.

The CDR3 bases are TGTGCCAGTACACGGGACAGGGGAGAGGGCTACACCTTC. It is translated as CASTRDRGEGYTF. The rearrangement links TRBV19 to TRBJ1-2, with 10 bases aligning to TRBD1. V lost 7 bases to trimming and J lost 8 bases; unmatched junction nucleotides: 7. Germline V CDR1 and CDR2: LNHDA, SQIVND (reference sequence). The CDR3 sequence is 13 residues long. Variable domain in full (rest from reference TRBV19 and TRBJ1-2): DGGITQSPKYLFRKEGQNVTLSCEQNLNHDAMYWYRQDPGQGLRLIYYSQIVNDFQKGDIAEGYSVSREKKESFPLTVTSAQKNPTAFYLCASTRDRGEGYTFGSGTRLTVV.